This T cell receptor beta chain was observed in a study of identical twins. This clonotype was counted many times. Its antigen is still unknown. Study results and limitations: Out-of-frame TCR alpha sharing in monozygotic twins exceeded recombination model predictions. The authors noted that invariant MAIT and iNKT cells could partly confound zero-insertion analyses. The study found excess low generation probability among twin-shared out-of-frame alpha sequences. Reduced insertions were recorded for abundant cord blood beta clonotypes, with no such pattern in memory repertoires.

Using its own MiXCR run on the 5' RACE reads, TCRdb lists one record per CDR3 protein. The repertoire holds about 530,000 distinct CDR3 sequences, with roughly 15% as singletons. The CDR3 is 13 amino acids. V gave up 4 bases and J gave up 2 bases; unmatched junction bases: 4. Germline V gene lookup returns CDR1 SQVTM and CDR2 ANQGSEA. The same data also went into a second study, on yellow fever vaccine responses in identical twins.

The sequence came from a woman aged 18-29 years in good health. The sample was CD4+ T cells sorted from blood. This chain links TRBV29-1 with TRBJ2-5; 7 positions match TRBD2. CDR3 nucleotides: TGCAGCGTTGTTCGGGGGGTACAAGAGACCCAGTACTTC. Amino acid sequence: CSVVRGVQETQYF.